These 21 T cell receptor beta chains were sequenced from one sample in a study of shared clonotypes between healthy human individuals. Clones were sequenced by immunoSEQ multiplex PCR, and TCRdb holds only the in-frame ones, with some missing. This table has about 480,000 clones, 75% to 85% appearing once. Sequencing was done on a sample of PBMCs. The receptors come from a woman in her forties in good health. Some clones in this sample may be carry-over from other donors' samples.

The chain has TRBV10-2 and TRBJ1-4; D gene ambiguous. Germline V gene lookup returns CDR1 WSHSY and CDR2 SAAADI. Trimming took off 2 bases at V and 4 bases at J, with 11 bases between the two ends. The CDR3 has 15 amino acids. The CDR3 DNA follows: TGCGCCAGCAGTGAGCCGAGATTCCGTAATGAAAAACTGTTTTTT. This sequence encodes CASSEPRFRNEKLFF.

This chain joins TRBV19 and TRBJ1-1; D gene uncertain. The CDR3 consists of 13 residues. Trimming cost V 5 bases and J 11 bases, with 18 bases left between them. Germline CDR1 is LNHDA and CDR2 is SQIVND (reference sequence). The CDR3 coding sequence is TGTGCCAGTAGTCTCCCGGGGAGAGGAGGTGCTTTCTTT. As protein: CASSLPGRGGAFF.

The CDR3 DNA sequence: TGCGCCAGCAGCCGATCCCGACTAGCGGGAGAGGGGAATGAGCAGTTCTTC. Encoded protein: CASSRSRLAGEGNEQFF. The chain uses TRBV4-1 and TRBJ2-1, with 12 bases lining up with TRBD2. Trimming took 4 bases from V and 7 from J; bases not matched to a gene: 11. This CDR3 region has 17 residues. Germline CDR1 is MGHRA and CDR2 is YSYEKL.

The V gene is TRBV7-7, the J gene TRBJ1-1; no reliable D call. This CDR3 region has 13 residues. V dropped 1 base and J dropped 3 bases, with 6 bases sitting between them. Germline V gene data show CDR1 as SSHAT and CDR2 as FNYEAQ (reference sequence). The CDR3 is CASSLGPDTEAFF. CDR3 nucleotides: TGTGCCAGCAGCTTAGGTCCGGACACTGAAGCTTTCTTT.

The count of this clone is one. The chain recombines TRBV2 with TRBJ2-1; D is uncertain. CDR3 length: 14 amino acids. V was trimmed by 10 bases and J by 2 bases, leaving 15 bases between them. Germline values: CDR1 SNHLY, CDR2 FYNNEI. The chain's CDR3 is CATGNTQAYNEQFF. The CDR3 DNA is TGTGCCACCGGCAATACACAAGCCTACAATGAGCAGTTCTTC.

V gene TRBV25-1 combines with J gene TRBJ1-1, with 8 bases matching TRBD1. Germline CDR1 and CDR2: MGHDK and SYGVNS. The CDR3 covers 15 residues. With 4 bases clipped from V and 5 bases from J, the junction kept 9 bases outside the gene matches. The DNA of the CDR3 is TGTGCCAGCAGTGGGCCGACAGGGGTTTTGACTGAAGCTTTCTTT. It encodes CASSGPTGVLTEAFF.

The rearrangement uses TRBV11-3 and TRBJ2-5; D perhaps matches TRBD2 (6 bases). V was shortened by 2 bases and J by 5 bases, with 9 bases between the two germline ends. The germline V gene has CDR1 SGHNT and CDR2 YENEEA. The CDR3 length is 13 residues. CDR3 DNA sequence: TGTGCCAGCAGCTTACGGGAGAGCGAGACCCAGTACTTC. Translating it yields CASSLRESETQYF.

Only a few counts were recorded for this clone. The chain employs TRBV5-1 and TRBJ2-7; TRBD1 or TRBD2 may be the D gene (5 bases each). The V end was cut by 4 bases, the J end by 0 bases, with 17 bases between. The CDR3 runs 16 residues. Looked up from germline, CDR1 is SGHRS and CDR2 is YFSETQ. The CDR3 here is CASSPQEETGSYEQYF. The CDR3 nucleotides are TGCGCCAGCAGCCCACAGGAGGAAACGGGCTCCTACGAGCAGTACTTC.

The chain couples TRBV5-1 to TRBJ2-2; TRBD2 aligns across 13 bases. Germline CDR1 is SGHRS and CDR2 is YFSETQ. CDR3 size: 19 residues. V lost 4 bases, J lost 1 base, and 10 bases stayed unmatched. In DNA form, the CDR3 reads TGCGCCAGCAGCGCCGGTACTAGCGGGAGGGCCCTGAACACCGGGGAGCTGTTTTTT. It yields the protein CASSAGTSGRALNTGELFF.

The genes are TRBV4-1 and TRBJ1-2; D possibly corresponds to TRBD1 (6 bases). The V gene's germline CDR1 is MGHRA and CDR2 YSYEKL. The CDR3 covers 15 residues. Trimming cost V 2 bases and J 5 bases, with 15 bases left between them. This CDR3 is CASSQTGKSRYGYTF. The CDR3, as DNA: TGCGCCAGCAGCCAAACAGGGAAGTCTAGGTATGGCTACACCTTC.

V usage is TRBV9 and J usage is TRBJ2-1; no clear D gene. V was shortened by 4 bases and J by 1 base, with 18 bases between the two germline ends. Germline assignment: CDR1 SGDLS and CDR2 YYNGEE. The CDR3 extends over 17 amino acids. CDR3 coding DNA: TGTGCCAGCAGCCCCAGCGACTCCATGGAATCCTACAATGAGCAGTTCTTC. Encoded protein: CASSPSDSMESYNEQFF. The full variable domain, with the rest looked up from reference TRBV9 and TRBJ2-1, is DSGVTQTPKHLITATGQRVTLRCSPRSGDLSVYWYQQSLDQGLQFLIQYYNGEERAKGNILERFSAQQFPDLHSELNLSSLELGDSALYFCASSPSDSMESYNEQFFGPGTRLTVL.

Worth noting for this clone: Within the sample, other DNA sequences also encode this same CDR3. The rearrangement links TRBV19 to TRBJ1-1; a possible D gene is TRBD1 (5 bases). V was shortened by 6 bases and J by 2 bases, with 10 bases between the two germline ends. The CDR3 has 13 amino acids. The V gene's germline CDR1 is LNHDA and CDR2 SQIVND (reference sequence). The CDR3 is CASSNTGNTEAFF. In DNA, the CDR3 is TGTGCCAGTAGCAACACAGGAAACACTGAAGCTTTCTTT.

The V and J genes are TRBV11-3 and TRBJ2-7; 7 positions match TRBD2. V lost 1 base and J lost 2; bases outside the gene matches: 11. This CDR3 has 17 amino acids. Per germline, CDR1 SGHNT and CDR2 YENEEA. The CDR3 region has the DNA TGTGCCAGCAGCTTAGCCTCTGCGGCTAGCGGAACCTACGAGCAGTACTTC. It specifies CASSLASAASGTYEQYF. The full variable domain, with the rest looked up from reference TRBV11-3 and TRBJ2-7, is EAGVVQSPRYKIIEKKQPVAFWCNPISGHNTLYWYLQNLGQGPELLIRYENEEAVDDSQLPKDRFSAERLKGVDSTLKIQPAELGDSAVYLCASSLASAASGTYEQYFGPGTRLTVT.

The gene calls are TRBV27 and TRBJ2-7; no reliable D call. The V gene lost 6 bases and the J gene lost 6 bases, with 6 bases spanning the gap. Germline loops: CDR1 MNHEY, CDR2 SMNVEV (reference sequence). CDR3 length: 10 amino acids. The CDR3 DNA sequence: TGTGCCAGCAGCTCTTCCGAGCAGTACTTC. As protein: CASSSSEQYF.

The chain joins TRBV9 to TRBJ2-1, with 8 bases aligning to TRBD2. Germline CDR1 reads SGDLS; CDR2 reads YYNGEE. V dropped 0 bases and J dropped 2; count of bases not matched to a gene: 10. This CDR3 contains 18 residues. CDR3 nucleotide sequence: TGTGCCAGCAGCGTAGCCCCACTTGGTAGCGGGACCTACAATGAGCAGTTCTTC. Its translation is CASSVAPLGSGTYNEQFF.

V usage is TRBV7-6 and J usage is TRBJ1-1, with D tentatively TRBD1 (5 bases). The CDR3 consists of 14 residues. Trimming pared 0 bases from V and 7 bases from J, leaving 12 bases between. Germline CDR1 and CDR2: SGHVS and FNYEAQ. The CDR3 bases are TGTGCCAGCAGCTTAGCGGCCGGGGGTGGTGAAGCTTTCTTT. This sequence encodes CASSLAAGGGEAFF.

The chain employs TRBV7-9 and TRBJ1-3, with TRBD1 identical over 8 bases. The CDR3 has 14 amino acids. V dropped 5 bases and J dropped 4; count of bases not matched to a gene: 4. Germline V gene sequence: CDR1 SEHNR, CDR2 FQNEAQ (reference sequence). The CDR3 DNA follows: TGTGCCAGCAGCACGACAGGGGTCGGAAACACCATATATTTT. This codes for CASSTTGVGNTIYF.

This clone has a single count. The rearrangement uses TRBV7-9 and TRBJ1-6; 8 nucleotides match TRBD1. J lost 9 bases, V lost 1 base, and 2 bases had no gene match. CDR3 length equals 14 residues. The germline CDR1 and CDR2 sequences are SEHNR and FQNEAQ (reference sequence). This CDR3 is CASSLGTGSSPLHF. The CDR3 DNA reads as TGTGCCAGCAGCTTAGGGACAGGGAGTTCACCCCTCCACTTT.

This chain connects TRBV13 to TRBJ1-3; D not resolved. The length of the CDR3 is 17 residues. V lost 2 bases to trimming and J lost 4 bases, with 18 bases between them. Germline lookup yields CDR1 PRHDT and CDR2 FYEKMQ (reference sequence). This CDR3 reads CASSLLLWSQRGNTIYF. The CDR3 bases are TGTGCCAGCAGCTTACTCCTGTGGTCCCAGAGGGGAAACACCATATATTTT.

The chain is built from TRBV28 and TRBJ2-5, with 8 nucleotides matching TRBD2. CDR3 size: 15 residues. CDR1 is MDHEN, CDR2 SYDVKM, per germline. V was clipped by 3 bases and J by 5 bases; unmatched bases: 8. CDR3: CASSFLGLAGETQYF. CDR3 nucleotides: TGTGCCAGCAGTTTCCTCGGACTAGCCGGGGAGACCCAGTACTTC.

This clone came up many times. The chain has TRBV19 and TRBJ2-7; 12 bases line up with TRBD2. Germline-derived CDR1 and CDR2 are LNHDA and SQIVND (reference sequence). With V trimmed by 1 base and J by 5 bases, 6 bases remained unmatched. The CDR3 extends over 16 amino acids. The CDR3 spells CASSIALAGGNHEQYF. In DNA, the CDR3 is TGTGCCAGTAGTATAGCCCTAGCGGGAGGGAACCACGAGCAGTACTTC.